These 10 T cell receptor beta chains were all obtained from the same sample, sequenced in a study of technical replicates of blood from a few donors. The table came from immunoSEQ multiplex PCR; TCRdb's copy has only in-frame clones and leaves some out. Among approximately 100,000 clones listed, just over 95% were seen once. The material sequenced was T cells isolated from PBMCs. Every receptor here comes from a human donor in good health.

The rearrangement uses TRBV7-3 and TRBJ2-1; D is perhaps TRBD2 (7 bases). The V end lost 4 bases, the J end lost 6 bases, and 16 bases lay between the germline ends. This CDR3 is 15 amino acids long. Germline CDR1 and CDR2: SGHTA and FQGTGA. The chain's CDR3 is CASSSGGPRSNEQFF. The CDR3 region has the DNA TGTGCCAGCAGCTCCGGGGGGCCGAGGAGCAATGAGCAGTTCTTC.

This clone was observed once. The rearrangement joins TRBV12-5 to TRBJ1-1; D ambiguous. The CDR3 sequence is 13 residues long. The V gene lost 9 bases and the J gene lost 1 base, with 12 bases spanning the gap. The V gene's germline CDR1 is LGHNT and CDR2 FRNRAP. CDR3 loop: CASDHAKNTEAFF. The CDR3 bases are TGTGCTAGCGATCATGCGAAGAACACTGAAGCTTTCTTT.

The chain links TRBV2 to TRBJ2-7; possible D gene TRBD2, 5 bases. Germline assignment: CDR1 SNHLY and CDR2 FYNNEI. The CDR3 is 12 residues long. V gave up 8 bases and J gave up 7 bases, with 15 bases separating them. In nucleotides, the CDR3 is TGTGCCAGCGGGAGTTCTCCCTGGGAGCAGTACTTC. It codes for CASGSSPWEQYF.

The V gene is TRBV7-9, the J gene TRBJ2-5; no definite D call. Germline CDR1 is SEHNR and CDR2 is FQNEAQ (reference sequence). There are 15 residues in the CDR3. V gave up 4 bases and J gave up 1 base, with 13 bases separating them. The CDR3 loop reads CASSYYFGVQETQYF. The CDR3 nucleotides read TGTGCCAGCAGCTATTACTTCGGAGTCCAAGAGACCCAGTACTTC.

The J gene is TRBJ1-6, the V gene TRBV7-9; 7 nucleotides match TRBD1. V lost 5 bases and J lost 7; bases outside the gene matches: 11. CDR1 and CDR2 from the germline V gene are SEHNR and FQNEAQ (reference sequence). This CDR3 comprises 16 residues. The chain's CDR3 is CASSPQVGQLNSPLHF. CDR3 DNA: TGTGCCAGCAGCCCGCAGGTGGGACAGTTAAATTCACCCCTCCACTTT.

The chain has TRBV9 and TRBJ2-2; 15 bases align to TRBD2. Germline assignment: CDR1 SGDLS and CDR2 YYNGEE. This CDR3 comprises 17 residues. The V segment lost 3 bases and the J segment 6 bases; nucleotides outside the gene matches: 6. CDR3 sequence: CASSAGTSGGSAGELFF. In DNA form, the CDR3 reads TGTGCCAGCAGCGCCGGGACTAGCGGGGGGTCGGCCGGGGAGCTGTTTTTT. Looking up the rest from reference TRBV9 and TRBJ2-2 gives the full variable domain: DSGVTQTPKHLITATGQRVTLRCSPRSGDLSVYWYQQSLDQGLQFLIQYYNGEERAKGNILERFSAQQFPDLHSELNLSSLELGDSALYFCASSAGTSGGSAGELFFGEGSRLTVL.

The chain is built from TRBV10-3 and TRBJ2-1; weak D call: TRBD2 (6 bases). From germline, CDR1 is ENHRY and CDR2 SYGVKD. Trimming shortened V by 3 bases and J by 0 bases, and 12 bases separated the two germline ends. The CDR3 extends over 16 amino acids. CDR3 amino acids: CAISDFSGSSYNEQFF. The CDR3 DNA follows: TGTGCCATCAGTGACTTTAGCGGAAGCTCCTACAATGAGCAGTTCTTC.

This clone was seen once. The rearrangement uses TRBV10-3 and TRBJ1-1; no clear D. The CDR3 is 15 residues long. The ends were cut back, 4 bases at V and 0 bases at J, with 12 bases in the middle. Germline V lookup: CDR1 ENHRY, CDR2 SYGVKD. The CDR3 loop reads CAISANTNMNTEAFF. CDR3 coding DNA: TGTGCCATCAGTGCGAACACAAACATGAACACTGAAGCTTTCTTT.

The chain combines TRBV29-1 with TRBJ2-3; D perhaps matches TRBD2 (6 bases). CDR1 SQVTM and CDR2 ANQGSEA come from the germline V gene. V was trimmed by 6 bases and J by 2 bases, leaving 12 bases between them. The CDR3 is 13 amino acids. This CDR3 reads CSVGSGTTDTQYF. CDR3 DNA sequence: TGCAGCGTCGGTAGCGGAACCACAGATACGCAGTATTTT.

The V gene is TRBV28, the J gene TRBJ1-5, with a tentative D call TRBD1 (6 bases). The length of the CDR3 is 15 residues. With 6 bases removed from V and 6 bases from J, the gap between germline ends came to 18 bases. Germline lookup yields CDR1 MDHEN and CDR2 SYDVKM. The CDR3 nucleotides read TGTGCCAGCAGCCTACTGACAGGTGTTGGTCAGCCCCAGCATTTT. It yields the protein CASSLLTGVGQPQHF.